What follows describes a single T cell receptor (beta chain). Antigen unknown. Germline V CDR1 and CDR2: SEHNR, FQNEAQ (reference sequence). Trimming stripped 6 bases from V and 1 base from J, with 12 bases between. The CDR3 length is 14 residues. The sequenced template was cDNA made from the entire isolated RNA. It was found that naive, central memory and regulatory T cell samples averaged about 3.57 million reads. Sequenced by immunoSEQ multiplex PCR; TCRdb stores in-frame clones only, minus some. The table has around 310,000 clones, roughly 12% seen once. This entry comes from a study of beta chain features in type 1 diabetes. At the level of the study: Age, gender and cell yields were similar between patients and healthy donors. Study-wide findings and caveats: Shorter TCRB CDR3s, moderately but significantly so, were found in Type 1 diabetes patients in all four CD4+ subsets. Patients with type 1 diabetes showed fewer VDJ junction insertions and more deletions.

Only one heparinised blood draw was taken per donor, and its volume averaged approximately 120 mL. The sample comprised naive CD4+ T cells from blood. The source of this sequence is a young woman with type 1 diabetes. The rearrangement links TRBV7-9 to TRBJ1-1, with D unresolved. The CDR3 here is CASRDRRPNTEAFF. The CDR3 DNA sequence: TGTGCCAGCAGAGACCGGCGGCCGAACACTGAAGCTTTCTTT.